This T cell receptor (beta chain) was profiled in a study of memory CD4+ T cells and cytomegalovirus serostatus. The assay was immunoSEQ multiplex PCR, and TCRdb's table has in-frame clones only and misses some. The sample consists of 50,000 or so clones, approximately 80% of them appearing once. The sort gate was single viable CD3+CD4+CD8-CD45RO+ cells for memory CD4+ T cells. The sequence was collected from an adult in good health and CMV-seropositive. Sequencing used memory CD4+ T cells from blood.

CDR3 nucleotides: TGTGCCAGCAGCCCAGCGGGAGGCCCCTACAATGAGCAGTTCTTC. It is translated as CASSPAGGPYNEQFF. The rearrangement links TRBV7-9 to TRBJ2-1, with 9 bases that match TRBD2. Germline V gives CDR1 SEHNR, CDR2 FQNEAQ (reference sequence). The CDR3 length is 15 residues. Trimming removed 5 bases from V and 2 bases from J; junction bases left unmatched: 4.